This T cell receptor beta chain was found in a study of T cell repertoires in cytomegalovirus infection. Study-wide background: Well-studied HLA-B-restricted CMV epitopes were used in the study alongside recently identified HLA-C-restricted ones. Public TCR beta signature analysis indicated the presence of both CMV infection and matching HLA type.

TCRdb fed the reads into MiXCR, producing one record per CDR3 protein. The sample contains around 430,000 distinct CDR3 sequences, approximately 46% of which appear only once. Germline CDR1 is MNHEY and CDR2 is SVGEGT. The CDR3 consists of 13 residues. A remark on this clonotype: Antigen: not known.

Regarding the study as a whole: CMV-specific TCR beta clonotypes restricted by HLA-C dominated the ex vivo response.

The J gene is TRBJ2-7, the V gene TRBV6-2 or TRBV6-3; TRBD2 matches 7 bases. This TCR came from a human donor in good health (CMV status not recorded). Some clones in this sample may be carry-over from other donors' samples. Sequenced material: cultured PBMCs, taken from culture after CMV antigen stimulation. This chain's CDR3 is CASGREDTYEQYF. CDR3 coding DNA: TGTGCTTCGGGACGGGAGGACACCTACGAGCAGTACTTC.